This TCR beta chain was found in a study of blood T cell repertoires in COVID-19. Study details: T cells, B-cell-depleted T cells, or PBMCs provided the cDNA or gDNA that served as material.

The CDR3 sequence is 13 residues long. V was cut by 6 bases and J by 5 bases, with 11 bases left in between. Germline CDR1 reads LNHDA; CDR2 reads SQIVND (reference sequence). Some clones are missing from TCRdb's copy, which holds only in-frame ones; the method was immunoSEQ multiplex PCR. The data contain 95,000 to 150,000 clones, 75% to 90% of them singletons. This TCR came from a man aged 65 to 85 with active or convalescent COVID-19. The genes are TRBV19 and TRBJ1-3, with TRBD1 as a possible D gene (6 bases). Sequencing was done on a sample of peripheral blood. CDR3 in amino acids: CASRGHDRNTIYF. The CDR3 coding sequence is TGTGCCAGTAGGGGACACGACAGAAACACCATATATTTT. Drawing the rest from reference TRBV19 and TRBJ1-3, the complete variable domain is DGGITQSPKYLFRKEGQNVTLSCEQNLNHDAMYWYRQDPGQGLRLIYYSQIVNDFQKGDIAEGYSVSREKKESFPLTVTSAQKNPTAFYLCASRGHDRNTIYFGEGSWLTVV.